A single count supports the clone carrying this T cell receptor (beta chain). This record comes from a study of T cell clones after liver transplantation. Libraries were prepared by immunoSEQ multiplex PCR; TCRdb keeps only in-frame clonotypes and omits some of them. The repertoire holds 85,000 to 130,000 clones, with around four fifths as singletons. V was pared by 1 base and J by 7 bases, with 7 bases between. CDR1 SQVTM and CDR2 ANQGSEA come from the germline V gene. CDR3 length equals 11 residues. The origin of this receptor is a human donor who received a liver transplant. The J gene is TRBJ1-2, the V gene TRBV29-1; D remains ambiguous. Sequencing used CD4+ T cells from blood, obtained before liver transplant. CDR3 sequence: CSVEVGFGYTF. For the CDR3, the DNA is TGCAGCGTTGAAGTAGGGTTTGGCTACACCTTC.